This TCR beta chain was recorded in a study of T cell responses to AZD1222 COVID-19 vaccine. TCRdb's table, derived via immunoSEQ multiplex PCR, lists solely in-frame clones and lacks some. The sample lists nearly 55,000 clones; more than 70% were seen once. The CDR3 runs to 19 residues. Trimming shortened V by 2 bases and J by 8 bases, and 30 bases separated the two germline ends. Germline V gene data show CDR1 as MRHNA and CDR2 as SNTAGT. This specimen consisted of peripheral blood, obtained 28 days after the second AZD1222 dose. The chain couples TRBV6-4 to TRBJ1-2; D perhaps matches TRBD1 (6 bases). The clonotype comes from an adult who received the AZD1222 COVID-19 vaccine. The CDR3 loop reads CASSDETWGTSAGYRGYTF. The CDR3 DNA follows: TGTGCCAGCAGTGACGAGACGTGGGGGACATCGGCGGGATATAGGGGCTACACCTTC.